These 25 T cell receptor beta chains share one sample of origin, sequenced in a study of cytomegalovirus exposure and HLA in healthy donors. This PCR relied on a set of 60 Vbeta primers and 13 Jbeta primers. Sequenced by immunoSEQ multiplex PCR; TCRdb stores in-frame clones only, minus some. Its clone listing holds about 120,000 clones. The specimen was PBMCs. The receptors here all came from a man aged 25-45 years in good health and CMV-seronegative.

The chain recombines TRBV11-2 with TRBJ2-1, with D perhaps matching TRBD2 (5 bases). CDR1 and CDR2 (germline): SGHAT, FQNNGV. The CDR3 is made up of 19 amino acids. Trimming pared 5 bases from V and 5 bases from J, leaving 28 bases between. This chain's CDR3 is CASSLRLSSVVSPHNEQFF. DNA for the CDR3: TGTGCCAGCAGCCTCCGACTATCCTCGGTTGTATCCCCCCACAATGAGCAGTTCTTC.

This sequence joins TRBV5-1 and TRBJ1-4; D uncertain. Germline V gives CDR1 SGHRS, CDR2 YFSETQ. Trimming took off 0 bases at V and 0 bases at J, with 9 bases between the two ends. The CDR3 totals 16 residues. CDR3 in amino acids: CASSLEVRATNEKLFF. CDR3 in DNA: TGCGCCAGCAGCTTGGAAGTTCGAGCAACTAATGAAAAACTGTTTTTT.

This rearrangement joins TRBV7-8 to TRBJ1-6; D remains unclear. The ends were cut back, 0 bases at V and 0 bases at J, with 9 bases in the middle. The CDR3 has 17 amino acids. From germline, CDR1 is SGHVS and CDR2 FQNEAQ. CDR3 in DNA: TGTGCCAGCAGCTTAGCTACGGGAAGCTCCTATAATTCACCCCTCCACTTT. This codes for CASSLATGSSYNSPLHF. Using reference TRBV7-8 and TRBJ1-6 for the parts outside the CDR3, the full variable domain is GAGVSQSPRYKVAKRGQDVALRCDPISGHVSLFWYQQALGQGPEFLTYFQNEAQLDKSGLPSDRFFAERPEGSVSTLKIQRTQQEDSAVYLCASSLATGSSYNSPLHFGNGTRLTVT.

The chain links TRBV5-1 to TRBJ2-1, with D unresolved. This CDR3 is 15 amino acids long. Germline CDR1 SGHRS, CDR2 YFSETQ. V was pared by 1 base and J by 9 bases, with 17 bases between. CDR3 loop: CASSLYLDLLGEQFF. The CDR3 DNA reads TGCGCCAGCAGCTTGTACCTAGATCTATTGGGTGAGCAGTTCTTC.

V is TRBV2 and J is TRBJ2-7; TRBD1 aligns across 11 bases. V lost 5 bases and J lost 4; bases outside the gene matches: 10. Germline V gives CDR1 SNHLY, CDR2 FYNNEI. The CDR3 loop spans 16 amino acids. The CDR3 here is CASSPWTGGAGYEQYF. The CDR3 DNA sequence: TGTGCCAGCAGTCCTTGGACAGGGGGCGCGGGATACGAGCAGTACTTC.

DNA of the CDR3: TGTGCCAGCAGTGAGGGACTAGCGGGAAAAACAGATACGCAGTATTTT. Amino acids: CASSEGLAGKTDTQYF. The chain uses TRBV6-4 and TRBJ2-3; 13 bases agree with TRBD2. Germline V CDR1 and CDR2: MRHNA, SNTAGT. V was clipped by 3 bases and J by 3 bases; unmatched bases: 3. This CDR3 is built from 16 residues.

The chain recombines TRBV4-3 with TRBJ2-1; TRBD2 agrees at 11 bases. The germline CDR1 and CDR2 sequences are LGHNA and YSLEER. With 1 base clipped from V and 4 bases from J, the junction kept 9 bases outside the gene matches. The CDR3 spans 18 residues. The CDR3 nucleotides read TGCGCCAGCAGCCAAGGGGGTGATAGCGGGGGGGTATACAATGAGCAGTTCTTC. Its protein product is CASSQGGDSGGVYNEQFF.

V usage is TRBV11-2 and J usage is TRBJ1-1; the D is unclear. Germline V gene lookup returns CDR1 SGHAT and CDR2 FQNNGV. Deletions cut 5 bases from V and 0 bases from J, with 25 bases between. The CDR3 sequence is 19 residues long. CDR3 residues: CASSVLIYVTDFLNTEAFF. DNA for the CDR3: TGTGCCAGCAGCGTACTTATTTATGTAACGGACTTCCTGAACACTGAAGCTTTCTTT.

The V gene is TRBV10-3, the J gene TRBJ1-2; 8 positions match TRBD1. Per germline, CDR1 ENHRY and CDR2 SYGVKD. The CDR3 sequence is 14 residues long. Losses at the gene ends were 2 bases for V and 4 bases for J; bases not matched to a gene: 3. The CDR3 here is CAISERQGIYGYTF. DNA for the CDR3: TGTGCCATCAGTGAGCGACAGGGGATCTATGGCTACACCTTC.

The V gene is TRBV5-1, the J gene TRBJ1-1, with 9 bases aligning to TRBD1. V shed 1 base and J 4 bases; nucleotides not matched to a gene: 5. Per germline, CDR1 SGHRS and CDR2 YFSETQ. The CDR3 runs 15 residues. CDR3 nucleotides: TGCGCCAGCAGCTTGACAGGGGGCCCGAGCACTGAAGCTTTCTTT. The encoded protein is CASSLTGGPSTEAFF.

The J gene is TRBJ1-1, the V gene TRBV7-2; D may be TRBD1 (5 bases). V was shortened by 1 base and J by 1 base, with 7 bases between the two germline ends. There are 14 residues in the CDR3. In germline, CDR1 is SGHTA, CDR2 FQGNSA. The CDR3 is CASSLEQGNTEAFF. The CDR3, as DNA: TGTGCCAGCAGCTTAGAGCAGGGGAACACTGAAGCTTTCTTT.

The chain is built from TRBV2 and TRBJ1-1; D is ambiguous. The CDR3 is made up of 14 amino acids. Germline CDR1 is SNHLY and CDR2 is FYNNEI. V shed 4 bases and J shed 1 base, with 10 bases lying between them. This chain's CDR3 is CASSVTHGNTEAFF. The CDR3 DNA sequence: TGTGCCAGCAGTGTCACGCACGGGAACACTGAAGCTTTCTTT. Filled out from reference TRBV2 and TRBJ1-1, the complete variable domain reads EPEVTQTPSHQVTQMGQEVILRCVPISNHLYFYWYRQILGQKVEFLVSFYNNEISEKSEIFDDQFSVERPDGSNFTLKIRSTKLEDSAMYFCASSVTHGNTEAFFGQGTRLTVV.

In DNA, the CDR3 is TGTGCCAGCAGCTCGGACCTCACAGGGAACACTGAAGCTTTCTTT. Translation gives CASSSDLTGNTEAFF. The gene calls are TRBV7-9 and TRBJ1-1; maybe TRBD1 (5 bases). CDR1 is SEHNR and CDR2 is FQNEAQ in the germline V gene (reference sequence). This CDR3 is 15 amino acids long. Trimming took off 4 bases at V and 1 base at J, with 13 bases between the two ends.

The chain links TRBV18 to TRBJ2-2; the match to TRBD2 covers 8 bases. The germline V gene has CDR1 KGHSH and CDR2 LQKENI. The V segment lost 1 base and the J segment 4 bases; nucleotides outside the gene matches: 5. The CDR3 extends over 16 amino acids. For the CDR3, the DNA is TGTGCCAGCTCACCACAATCGCGGGGGGCCACCGGGGAGCTGTTTTTT. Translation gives CASSPQSRGATGELFF.

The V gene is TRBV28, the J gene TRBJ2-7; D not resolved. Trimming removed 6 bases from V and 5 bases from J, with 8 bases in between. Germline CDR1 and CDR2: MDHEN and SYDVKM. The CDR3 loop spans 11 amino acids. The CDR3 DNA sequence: TGTGCCAGCAGCACGCGGAACGAGCAGTACTTC. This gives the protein CASSTRNEQYF.

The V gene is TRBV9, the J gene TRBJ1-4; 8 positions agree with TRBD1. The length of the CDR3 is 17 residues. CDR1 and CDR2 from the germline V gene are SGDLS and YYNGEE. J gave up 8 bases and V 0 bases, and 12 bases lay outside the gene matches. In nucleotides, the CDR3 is TGTGCCAGCAGCGTAGACCCGGGGACAGGAGGACTGGAAAAACTGTTTTTT. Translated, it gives CASSVDPGTGGLEKLFF.

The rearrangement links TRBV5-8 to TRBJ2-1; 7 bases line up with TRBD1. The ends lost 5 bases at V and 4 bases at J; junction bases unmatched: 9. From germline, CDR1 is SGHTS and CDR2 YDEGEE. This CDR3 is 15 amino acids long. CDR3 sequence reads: CASRPTGTPYNEQFF. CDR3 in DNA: TGTGCCAGCAGACCGACAGGGACCCCATACAATGAGCAGTTCTTC.

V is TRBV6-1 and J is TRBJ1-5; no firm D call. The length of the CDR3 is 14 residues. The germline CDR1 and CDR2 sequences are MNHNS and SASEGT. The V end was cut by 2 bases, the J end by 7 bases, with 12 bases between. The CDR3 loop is CASSEWRVYQPQHF. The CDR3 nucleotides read TGTGCCAGCAGTGAATGGAGGGTCTACCAGCCCCAGCATTTT.

The CDR3 protein is CASSLLAGGQNTGELFF. CDR3 DNA sequence: TGCGCCAGCAGCTTGCTAGCGGGGGGACAGAACACCGGGGAGCTGTTTTTT. This rearrangement joins TRBV5-1 to TRBJ2-2; 11 bases are a match to TRBD2. The CDR3 loop spans 17 amino acids. V dropped 1 base and J dropped 1; count of bases not matched to a gene: 3. Per the germline V gene, CDR1 is SGHRS and CDR2 is YFSETQ.

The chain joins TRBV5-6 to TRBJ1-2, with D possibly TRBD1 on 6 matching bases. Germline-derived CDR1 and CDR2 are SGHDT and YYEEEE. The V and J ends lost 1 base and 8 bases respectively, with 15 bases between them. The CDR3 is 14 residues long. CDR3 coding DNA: TGTGCCAGCAGCTTGACAGGGTTCTTGCCCGGCTACACCTTC. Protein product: CASSLTGFLPGYTF.

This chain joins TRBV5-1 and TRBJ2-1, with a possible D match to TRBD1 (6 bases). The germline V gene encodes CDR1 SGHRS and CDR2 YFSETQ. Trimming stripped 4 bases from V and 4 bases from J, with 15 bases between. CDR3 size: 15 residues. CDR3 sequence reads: CASSPYREPYNEQFF. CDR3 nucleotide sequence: TGCGCCAGCAGCCCTTACAGGGAACCGTACAATGAGCAGTTCTTC.

CDR3 protein: CASSSVAREQYF. The CDR3 coding sequence is TGTGCCAGCAGCTCCGTAGCCCGGGAGCAGTACTTC. The chain has TRBV7-9 and TRBJ2-7; no clear D. CDR1 SEHNR and CDR2 FQNEAQ come from the germline V gene (reference sequence). V was trimmed by 4 bases and J by 7 bases, leaving 11 bases between them. This CDR3 is 12 amino acids long.

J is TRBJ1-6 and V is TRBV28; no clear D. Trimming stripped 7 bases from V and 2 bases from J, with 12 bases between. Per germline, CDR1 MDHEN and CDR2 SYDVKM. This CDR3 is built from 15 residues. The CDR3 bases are TGTGCCAGCATGACCGGGGTTACCTATAATTCACCCCTCCACTTT. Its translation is CASMTGVTYNSPLHF.

DNA for the CDR3: TGCGCCAGCAGCCTAACCACAGATACGCAGTATTTT. The encoded protein is CASSLTTDTQYF. The V gene is TRBV5-1, the J gene TRBJ2-3; D call uncertain. Germline V gives CDR1 SGHRS, CDR2 YFSETQ. The V end lost 4 bases, the J end lost 2 bases, and 5 bases lay between the germline ends. CDR3 size: 12 residues.

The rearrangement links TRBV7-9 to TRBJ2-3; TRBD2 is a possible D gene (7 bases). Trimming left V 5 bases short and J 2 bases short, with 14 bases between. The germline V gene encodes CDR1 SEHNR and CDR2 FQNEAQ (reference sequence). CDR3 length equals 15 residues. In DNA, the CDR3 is TGTGCCAGCAGCCAAGGGGGGGGTTCCACAGATACGCAGTATTTT. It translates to CASSQGGGSTDTQYF.